This entry lists 17 T cell receptor beta chains sequenced from one sample in a study of beta chain features in type 1 diabetes. General study findings and limits: When Type 1 diabetes patients were examined, their TCRB CDR3s proved moderately but significantly shorter in all four CD4+ subsets.

Every bit of the isolated RNA underwent reverse transcription, so sequencing read expressed TCRB transcripts. Some clones are missing from TCRdb's copy, which holds only in-frame ones; the method was immunoSEQ multiplex PCR. Here the sample spans under 400,000 clones, roughly an eighth being singletons. The antigens these receptors bind are not known. The material sequenced was naive CD4+ T cells from blood. The receptors stem from a woman between 18 and 30 years old with type 1 diabetes.

The chain has TRBV25-1 and TRBJ1-1; possible D gene TRBD1, 5 bases. CDR1 is MGHDK, CDR2 SYGVNS, per germline. V gave up 8 bases and J gave up 5 bases, with 18 bases separating them. The CDR3 is made up of 14 amino acids. The DNA of the CDR3 is TGTGCCAGCCTTGCCTCAGGGCAAGTTACTGAAGCTTTCTTT. Its translation is CASLASGQVTEAFF.

V is TRBV5-1 and J is TRBJ2-5; 8 bases map to TRBD2. The germline gives CDR1 SGHRS, CDR2 YFSETQ. CDR3 length: 17 residues. The junction had 13 bases not matched to a gene; V was cut back by 2 bases and J by 4 bases. In DNA form, the CDR3 reads TGCGCCAGCAGCTTCCGGGGGAGTAGCGGGGCTGGAGAGACCCAGTACTTC. Protein: CASSFRGSSGAGETQYF.

This chain uses TRBV28 with TRBJ2-4, with D perhaps TRBD2 (5 bases). Trimming pared 3 bases from V and 7 bases from J, leaving 7 bases between. Germline V lookup: CDR1 MDHEN, CDR2 SYDVKM. The CDR3 length is 12 residues. This CDR3 is CASSFRGNIQYF. CDR3 bases: TGTGCCAGCAGTTTCAGAGGGAACATTCAGTACTTC.

This clone was seen more than once but under ten times. Other nucleotide sequences from this sample produce the same CDR3. This chain links TRBV19 with TRBJ1-2; 9 bases are a match to TRBD1. CDR3 size: 13 residues. Trimming took 3 bases from V and 8 from J; bases not matched to a gene: 4. Germline-derived CDR1 and CDR2 are LNHDA and SQIVND (reference sequence). The CDR3 reads CASSIGTGYGYTF. CDR3 DNA sequence: TGTGCCAGTAGTATCGGGACAGGGTACGGCTACACCTTC.

V is TRBV18 and J is TRBJ2-7, with a possible D match to TRBD1 (5 bases). CDR3 length: 14 amino acids. Trimming took 3 bases from V and 2 from J, leaving 11 bases between them. CDR1 and CDR2 (germline): KGHSH, LQKENI. CDR3 DNA: TGTGCCAGCTCACCTAGGGGTAGCCCCTACGAGCAGTACTTC. Amino acids: CASSPRGSPYEQYF. Combining the CDR3 with reference TRBV18 and TRBJ2-7 gives the whole variable domain NAGVMQNPRHLVRRRGQEARLRCSPMKGHSHVYWYRQLPEEGLKFMVYLQKENIIDESGMPKERFSAEFPKEGPSILRIQQVVRGDSAAYFCASSPRGSPYEQYFGPGTRLTVT.

This chain uses TRBV6-6 with TRBJ1-2, with D perhaps TRBD1 (5 bases). Trimming stripped 0 bases from V and 3 bases from J, with 8 bases between. CDR1 is MNHNY and CDR2 is SVGAGI in the germline V gene (reference sequence). This CDR3 has 14 residues. CDR3 bases: TGTGCCAGCAGTTACTCAGCAGGGTACTATGGCTACACCTTC. Translated: CASSYSAGYYGYTF.

This clone was counted between two and nine times. Other DNA sequences in this sample translate to the same CDR3. The chain couples TRBV5-1 to TRBJ2-1, with D uncertain. Germline CDR1 and CDR2: SGHRS and YFSETQ. The CDR3 is 14 amino acids. Deletions cut 0 bases from V and 1 base from J, with 5 bases between. CDR3: CASSLVSSYNEQFF. CDR3 coding DNA: TGCGCCAGCAGCTTGGTGAGTTCCTACAATGAGCAGTTCTTC.

This chain's CDR3 is CAWSVNSLAGGPQHF. In DNA, the CDR3 is TGTGCCTGGAGTGTAAATTCTTTGGCGGGAGGTCCCCAGCATTTT. The chain combines TRBV30 with TRBJ1-5; no clear D gene. Germline values: CDR1 GTSNPN, CDR2 SVGIG (reference sequence). The CDR3 consists of 15 residues. Trimming stripped 0 bases from V and 10 bases from J, with 19 bases between.

The chain combines TRBV7-2 with TRBJ2-5; 9 bases fit TRBD2. CDR1 SGHTA and CDR2 FQGNSA come from the germline V gene. The ends lost 3 bases at V and 4 bases at J; junction bases unmatched: 6. This CDR3 comprises 15 residues. The CDR3 region is CASSLRRGGGETQYF. The CDR3 DNA sequence: TGTGCCAGCAGCTTGCGGCGGGGGGGAGGAGAGACCCAGTACTTC.

This clone was observed a handful of times. V gene TRBV5-8 combines with J gene TRBJ2-3; 13 bases fit TRBD2. V dropped 0 bases and J dropped 5; count of bases not matched to a gene: 0. Germline CDR1 SGHTS, CDR2 YDEGEE. The length of the CDR3 is 15 residues. The CDR3 bases are TGTGCCAGCAGCTTGGGGACTAGCGGGGGAGATACGCAGTATTTT. Protein: CASSLGTSGGDTQYF.

Here the CDR3 reads CASSFDRANTEAFF. The CDR3 nucleotides read TGCGCCAGCAGCTTCGACAGGGCGAACACTGAAGCTTTCTTT. This chain links TRBV5-1 with TRBJ1-1; TRBD1 matches at 7 bases. With 2 bases clipped from V and 1 base from J, the junction kept 2 bases outside the gene matches. The CDR3 covers 14 residues. CDR1 is SGHRS, CDR2 YFSETQ, per germline. The variable domain in full, completed from reference TRBV5-1 and TRBJ1-1, reads KAGVTQTPRYLIKTRGQQVTLSCSPISGHRSVSWYQQTPGQGLQFLFEYFSETQRNKGNFPGRFSGRQFSNSRSEMNVSTLELGDSALYLCASSFDRANTEAFFGQGTRLTVV.

The chain links TRBV15 to TRBJ2-5; the D gene is possibly TRBD2 (6 bases). The ends were cut back, 5 bases at V and 1 base at J, with 17 bases in the middle. The germline V gene has CDR1 LNHNV and CDR2 YYDKDF (reference sequence). The CDR3 is 16 residues long. The CDR3 sequence is CATSSSRDSAQETQYF. The CDR3 coding sequence is TGTGCCACCAGCTCATCTCGGGACTCCGCCCAAGAGACCCAGTACTTC.

This clone was recorded a few times. The chain combines TRBV15 with TRBJ2-4, with TRBD1 matching over 10 bases. CDR3 length: 14 residues. The V segment lost 5 bases and the J segment 6 bases; nucleotides outside the gene matches: 4. Germline-derived CDR1 and CDR2 are LNHNV and YYDKDF (reference sequence). The CDR3 DNA reads as TGTGCCACCAGCCCACGGACAGGGGGAAACATTCAGTACTTC. Protein product: CATSPRTGGNIQYF.

This clone was counted between two and nine times. The chain is built from TRBV7-2 and TRBJ2-1; 9 bases map to TRBD2. Germline V gene sequence: CDR1 SGHTA, CDR2 FQGNSA. Unmatched junction bases numbered 9, after V lost 5 bases and J lost 4 bases. The CDR3 runs to 16 residues. CDR3 coding DNA: TGTGCCAGCAGCCCTGTGAGCGGGAGGAGGTACAATGAGCAGTTCTTC. Translating it yields CASSPVSGRRYNEQFF.

The genes are TRBV14 and TRBJ1-1, with D uncertain. CDR3 size: 15 residues. Germline CDR1 reads SGHDN; CDR2 reads FVKESK. The V end lost 0 bases, the J end lost 3 bases, and 11 bases lay between the germline ends. CDR3 DNA: TGTGCCAGCAGCCAAGATCTTAACAGTCACACTGAAGCTTTCTTT. Its translation: CASSQDLNSHTEAFF.

This clone was seen a handful of times. The V call is TRBV9, the J call TRBJ1-2; D gene ambiguous. CDR3 length: 17 amino acids. Trimming took off 3 bases at V and 8 bases at J, with 26 bases between the two ends. CDR1 and CDR2 (germline): SGDLS, YYNGEE. The CDR3 DNA sequence: TGTGCCAGCAGCGCCAAGTATGGCAGTGGGCTGTTTCGGGGCTACACCTTC. This translates into CASSAKYGSGLFRGYTF.

This clone was found a few times. J is TRBJ2-5 and V is TRBV7-2, with 9 bases matching TRBD2. CDR3 length: 16 residues. Losses at the gene ends were 5 bases for V and 3 bases for J; bases not matched to a gene: 10. CDR1 and CDR2 from the germline V gene are SGHTA and FQGNSA. The CDR3 reads CASSPPAGGLKETQYF. The CDR3 nucleotides read TGTGCCAGCAGCCCCCCCGCGGGGGGGTTAAAAGAGACCCAGTACTTC.